The 22 T cell receptor beta chains listed next were all sequenced from one sample in a study of cytomegalovirus exposure and HLA in healthy donors. PCR amplification relied on 60 Vbeta primers (plus 13 Jbeta primers). The method was immunoSEQ multiplex PCR; TCRdb's version includes in-frame clones alone and lacks a portion of them. Among around 130,000 clones listed, around 83% were seen once. Sequenced: PBMCs. These receptors came from a girl aged 2 to 9 in good health and CMV-seronegative.

The CDR3 protein is CAIRDSSSPSYEQYF. The CDR3 coding sequence is TGTGCCATCAGGGACAGCTCCAGCCCCTCCTACGAGCAGTACTTC. The gene calls are TRBV10-3 and TRBJ2-7, with TRBD1 as a possible D gene (6 bases). Per germline, CDR1 ENHRY and CDR2 SYGVKD. The length of the CDR3 is 15 residues. Trimming shortened V by 6 bases and J by 0 bases, and 15 bases separated the two germline ends.

The chain carries TRBV30 and TRBJ2-7, with D perhaps TRBD2 (6 bases). Germline CDR1 and CDR2: GTSNPN and SVGIG (reference sequence). The V end was cut by 5 bases, the J end by 2 bases, with 10 bases between. The CDR3 is made up of 12 amino acids. The CDR3 coding sequence is TGTGCCTGGGGAGGCGGGGCCTACGAGCAGTACTTC. This codes for CAWGGGAYEQYF.

This clone was seen a single time. This sequence joins TRBV7-2 and TRBJ2-5, with 7 nucleotides matching TRBD1. This CDR3 has 15 amino acids. V was pared by 1 base and J by 2 bases, with 4 bases of the junction left unmatched. Germline CDR1 and CDR2: SGHTA and FQGNSA. CDR3 sequence reads: CASSLVGTEQETQYF. As DNA, the CDR3 is TGTGCCAGCAGCTTAGTCGGGACAGAACAAGAGACCCAGTACTTC.

The table lists this clone with a few counts. A junction end diverges from the germline sequence, so it may reflect a read error. The chain links TRBV7-7 to TRBJ2-3; possibly TRBD2 for D (7 bases). The germline CDR1 and CDR2 sequences are SSHAT and FNYEAQ (reference sequence). This CDR3 is 14 amino acids long. CDR3 protein: CASSLAGAEDTQYF. The CDR3 DNA reads TGTGCTAGCAGCTTGGCGGGGGCGGAAGATACGCAGTATTTT.

The chain couples TRBV7-9 to TRBJ2-1, with 8 bases that match TRBD1. There are 16 residues in the CDR3. CDR1 is SEHNR, CDR2 FQNEAQ, per germline (reference sequence). With V trimmed by 3 bases and J by 3 bases, 7 bases remained unmatched. The DNA for the CDR3 is TGTGCCAGCAGCTTCCCCGGGACAGGTATCTACAATGAGCAGTTCTTC. Its protein product is CASSFPGTGIYNEQFF.

The chain links TRBV5-1 to TRBJ2-7; 12 bases map to TRBD2. Germline V CDR1 and CDR2: SGHRS, YFSETQ. The CDR3 is made up of 15 amino acids. The J segment lost 5 bases and the V segment lost 1 base, leaving 4 bases of the junction unmatched. CDR3 sequence (DNA): TGCGCCAGCAGCTTGACTAGCGGGGGGTCGGACGAGCAGTACTTC. It specifies CASSLTSGGSDEQYF.

This clone has just one count. This chain joins TRBV5-1 and TRBJ2-2; 14 bases are shared with TRBD2. CDR3 size: 17 residues. V lost 1 base and J lost 4; bases outside the gene matches: 3. Germline CDR1 is SGHRS and CDR2 is YFSETQ. The CDR3 DNA is TGCGCCAGCAGCTTGATGGGACTAGCGGGAGCCACCGGGGAGCTGTTTTTT. Protein product: CASSLMGLAGATGELFF.

This rearrangement joins TRBV5-6 to TRBJ1-4; 10 bases are shared with TRBD1. The CDR3 runs to 16 residues. Germline assignment: CDR1 SGHDT and CDR2 YYEEEE. V lost 3 bases to trimming and J lost 7 bases; unmatched junction nucleotides: 9. The CDR3 spells CASSYGDRGRVEKLFF. In DNA form, the CDR3 reads TGTGCCAGCAGCTATGGCGACAGGGGGCGTGTTGAAAAACTGTTTTTT.

The sample holds one count of this clone. The chain uses TRBV5-4 and TRBJ1-1; 10 nucleotides match TRBD1. V shed 1 base, J shed 6 bases, and the junction held 6 bases outside the gene matches. The CDR3 runs to 15 residues. Germline V gene lookup returns CDR1 SGHNT and CDR2 YYREEE (reference sequence). CDR3 region: CASSLTGQGFSEAFF. The CDR3 DNA follows: TGTGCCAGCAGCTTGACGGGACAGGGGTTTTCTGAAGCTTTCTTT.

V and J are TRBV2 and TRBJ1-1; TRBD1 might be the D (5 bases). From germline, CDR1 is SNHLY and CDR2 FYNNEI. The CDR3 is made up of 12 amino acids. Deletions cut 8 bases from V and 10 bases from J, with 17 bases between. The CDR3 protein is CASADSGRGAFF. In nucleotides, the CDR3 is TGTGCCAGCGCCGACTCAGGGAGGGGAGCTTTCTTT. The full variable domain, its missing parts supplied by reference TRBV2 and TRBJ1-1, is EPEVTQTPSHQVTQMGQEVILRCVPISNHLYFYWYRQILGQKVEFLVSFYNNEISEKSEIFDDQFSVERPDGSNFTLKIRSTKLEDSAMYFCASADSGRGAFFGQGTRLTVV.

This chain connects TRBV4-1 to TRBJ2-7; tentative D call: TRBD2 (5 bases). The germline V gene encodes CDR1 MGHRA and CDR2 YSYEKL. V dropped 1 base and J dropped 4 bases, with 14 bases sitting between them. There are 15 residues in the CDR3. The CDR3 is CASSQGISTGYEQYF. The CDR3 nucleotides are TGCGCCAGCAGCCAAGGAATCTCTACGGGGTACGAGCAGTACTTC.

V is TRBV6-1 and J is TRBJ1-2, with a tentative D call TRBD1 (6 bases). Between the trimmed V and J ends, which lost 3 bases and 4 bases, there was a span of 15 bases. The germline V gene has CDR1 MNHNS and CDR2 SASEGT. The CDR3 is 15 amino acids. The chain's CDR3 is CASSDLGRGSYGYTF. The CDR3 DNA follows: TGTGCCAGCAGTGATCTCGGCAGGGGTAGCTATGGCTACACCTTC.

The chain carries TRBV28 and TRBJ2-7; D remains unclear. The CDR3 has 13 residues. V dropped 3 bases and J dropped 6 bases, with 12 bases sitting between them. Germline lookup yields CDR1 MDHEN and CDR2 SYDVKM. The CDR3 DNA sequence: TGTGCCAGCAGTTTGAAAGAGATTGGCGAGCAGTACTTC. Its protein product is CASSLKEIGEQYF.

This chain connects TRBV28 to TRBJ2-1; D might be TRBD2 (6 bases). This CDR3 spans 14 amino acids. Germline CDR1 and CDR2: MDHEN and SYDVKM. V lost 4 bases and J lost 7, with 14 bases in between. The CDR3 protein is CASSSGTLWNEQFF. CDR3 sequence (DNA): TGTGCCAGCAGTTCCGGGACTCTTTGGAATGAGCAGTTCTTC.

This chain links TRBV29-1 with TRBJ2-3, with 7 positions matching TRBD1. Per germline, CDR1 SQVTM and CDR2 ANQGSEA. This CDR3 has 15 amino acids. Unmatched junction bases numbered 12, after V lost 6 bases and J lost 3 bases. CDR3 sequence reads: CSVERLGQATDTQYF. In DNA, the CDR3 is TGCAGCGTAGAGCGTCTCGGACAGGCGACAGATACGCAGTATTTT.

V is TRBV7-3 and J is TRBJ2-3; 11 bases align to TRBD2. From germline, CDR1 is SGHTA and CDR2 FQGTGA. There are 16 residues in the CDR3. J was trimmed by 3 bases and V by 5 bases; bases with no gene match: 7. CDR3 sequence reads: CASSELTSGGTDTQYF. The CDR3 region has the DNA TGTGCCAGCAGCGAGCTAACTAGCGGGGGAACAGATACGCAGTATTTT.

This chain connects TRBV4-1 to TRBJ1-4; tentatively, D is TRBD1 (5 bases). Trimming cost V 1 base and J 7 bases, with 16 bases left between them. Germline-derived CDR1 and CDR2 are MGHRA and YSYEKL. This CDR3 has 16 amino acids. CDR3 residues: CASSQVRGGKVEKLFF. CDR3 DNA: TGCGCCAGCAGCCAAGTTCGGGGGGGGAAGGTTGAAAAACTGTTTTTT.

The rearrangement uses TRBV5-5 and TRBJ1-5; possible D gene TRBD1, 6 bases. The V end was cut by 4 bases, the J end by 5 bases, with 10 bases between. CDR3 size: 13 residues. Germline assignment: CDR1 SGHKS and CDR2 YYEKEE (reference sequence). CDR3 residues: CASSPDRYQPQHF. The CDR3 DNA is TGTGCCAGCAGCCCGGACAGATATCAGCCCCAGCATTTT.

This clone was counted a few times. The rearrangement uses TRBV28 and TRBJ2-6; 7 bases are shared with TRBD1. The CDR3 is made up of 15 amino acids. CDR1 is MDHEN, CDR2 SYDVKM, per germline. J lost 4 bases, V lost 6 bases, and 6 bases had no gene match. CDR3 in amino acids: CASSETGTGANVLTF. CDR3 DNA: TGTGCCAGCAGCGAGACAGGGACCGGGGCCAACGTCCTGACTTTC.

The chain combines TRBV27 with TRBJ2-3; 11 nucleotides align to TRBD2. There are 14 residues in the CDR3. Germline values: CDR1 MNHEY, CDR2 SMNVEV (reference sequence). V was clipped by 5 bases and J by 5 bases; unmatched bases: 3. The CDR3 spells CASSLAGGGDTQYF. DNA of the CDR3: TGTGCCAGCAGTCTAGCGGGGGGCGGAGATACGCAGTATTTT.

The chain links TRBV28 to TRBJ1-1; the D gene is possibly TRBD1 (6 bases). From germline, CDR1 is MDHEN and CDR2 SYDVKM. The CDR3 is 15 residues long. V gave up 6 bases and J gave up 4 bases, with 18 bases separating them. DNA of the CDR3: TGTGCCAGCAGCCCCGCCCAGGGGATGAGCACTGAAGCTTTCTTT. Amino acid sequence: CASSPAQGMSTEAFF.

This rearrangement joins TRBV5-1 to TRBJ2-5, with D possibly TRBD1 on 6 matching bases. V shed 4 bases and J shed 5 bases, with 12 bases lying between them. The CDR3 covers 13 residues. Germline CDR1 reads SGHRS; CDR2 reads YFSETQ. The CDR3 protein is CASSTQGEETQYF. The CDR3 DNA follows: TGCGCCAGCAGCACACAGGGTGAGGAGACCCAGTACTTC.